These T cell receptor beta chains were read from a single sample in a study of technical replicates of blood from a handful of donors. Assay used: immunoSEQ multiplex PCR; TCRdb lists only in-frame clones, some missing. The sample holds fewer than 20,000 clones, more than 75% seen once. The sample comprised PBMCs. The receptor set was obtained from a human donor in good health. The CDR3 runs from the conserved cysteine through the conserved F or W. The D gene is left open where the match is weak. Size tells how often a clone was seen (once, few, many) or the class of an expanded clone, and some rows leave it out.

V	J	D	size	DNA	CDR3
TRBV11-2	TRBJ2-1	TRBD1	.	TGTGCCAGCAGCTTGTGGCAGGGGGTGGATGAGCAGTTCTTC	CASSLWQGVDEQFF
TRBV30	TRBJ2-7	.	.	TGTGCCTGGAGTCCCGGGGCCTACGAGCAGTACTTC	CAWSPGAYEQYF
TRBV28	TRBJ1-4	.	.	TGTGCCAGCCGAAGCCAAGTAAATGAAAAACTGTTTTTT	CASRSQVNEKLFF
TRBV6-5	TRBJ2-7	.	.	TGTGCCAGCAGTCCTGGGGCTGAGCAGTACTTC	CASSPGAEQYF
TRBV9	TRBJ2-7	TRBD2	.	TGTGCCAGCAGCGACCCCGGGACTAGCGTGGTCGAGCAGTACTTC	CASSDPGTSVVEQYF
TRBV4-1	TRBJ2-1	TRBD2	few	TGCGCCAGCAGCCCGGGACTAGCGGGAAACAATGAGCAGTTCTTC	CASSPGLAGNNEQFF
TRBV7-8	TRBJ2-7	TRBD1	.	TGTGCCAGCAGCCGAGCTGGACAGGGACGATCCGAGCAGTACTTC	CASSRAGQGRSEQYF
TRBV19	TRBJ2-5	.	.	TGTGCCAGTAGCCTCGTCGGGCAAGAGACCCAGTACTTC	CASSLVGQETQYF
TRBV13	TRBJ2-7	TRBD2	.	TGTGCCAGCAACCATGGCGGACTAGCGTACGAGCAGTACTTC	CASNHGGLAYEQYF
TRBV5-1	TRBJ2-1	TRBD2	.	TGCGCCAGCAGCTCACAAGCGGGAGCTAGTTATGAGCAGTTCTTC	CASSSQAGASYEQFF
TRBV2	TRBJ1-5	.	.	TGTGCCAGCATGGGCAGCAATCAGCCCCAGCATTTT	CASMGSNQPQHF
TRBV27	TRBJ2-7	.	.	TGTGCCAGCAGTGGGGTGGGGCGGGGAGCGGGTTACGAGCAGTACTTC	CASSGVGRGAGYEQYF
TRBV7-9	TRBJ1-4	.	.	TGTGCCAGCAGCTTCTCGTGGCAGGGTCTGGCGGCTAATGAAAAACTGTTTTTT	CASSFSWQGLAANEKLFF
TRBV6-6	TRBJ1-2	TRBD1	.	TGTGCCAGCAGTTACGAGGGGGCACATGGCTACACCTTC	CASSYEGAHGYTF
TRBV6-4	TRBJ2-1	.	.	TGTGCCAGCAGTGAAGAGTGGGGCGTAGTTTATGAGCAGTTCTTC	CASSEEWGVVYEQFF
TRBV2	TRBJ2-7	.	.	TGTGCCAGCAGCCCCGGCTTCTTCAGGGCAGGAAGCTCCTACGAGCAGTACTTC	CASSPGFFRAGSSYEQYF
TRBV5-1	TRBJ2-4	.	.	TGCGCCAGCAGCTTGGTGGCGGAAGCGGGAAACATTCAGTACTTC	CASSLVAEAGNIQYF
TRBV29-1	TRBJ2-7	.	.	TGCAGCGTTGAAGAGCAGGGTCTGGGCGAGCAGTACTTC	CSVEEQGLGEQYF
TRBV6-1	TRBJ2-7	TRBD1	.	TGTGCCAGCCGGATCCTTGGGACAGGGGGCTACGAGCAGTACTTC	CASRILGTGGYEQYF
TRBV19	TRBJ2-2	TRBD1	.	TGTGCCAGTAGTCGAATGACAGGGTACGCCGGGGAGCTGTTTTTT	CASSRMTGYAGELFF
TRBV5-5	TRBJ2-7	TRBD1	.	TGTGCCAGCAGCTATGGGACAGGGGGCTACGAGCAGTACTTC	CASSYGTGGYEQYF
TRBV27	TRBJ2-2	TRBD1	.	TGTGCCAGCAGTGCCGGACAGGGGATGGGCACCGGGGAGCTGTTTTTT	CASSAGQGMGTGELFF
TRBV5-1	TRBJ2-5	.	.	TGCGCCAGCAGGGAGGCATCCCCAAGTGGGACCCAGTACTTC	CASREASPSGTQYF
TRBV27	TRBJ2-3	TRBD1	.	TGTGCCAGCAGTTCACAGGGGGCTGGCACAGATACGCAGTATTTT	CASSSQGAGTDTQYF
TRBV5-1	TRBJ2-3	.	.	TGCGCCAGCAGCGCGGGCAGCCCAAGGACTATTAGGGGCACAGATACGCAGTATTTT	CASSAGSPRTIRGTDTQYF
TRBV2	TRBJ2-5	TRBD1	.	TGTGCCAGCAGTGGGGGGACAGGGGGCATGGAGACCCAGTACTTC	CASSGGTGGMETQYF
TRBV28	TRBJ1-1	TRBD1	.	TGTGCCAGCAGTCCACTCAACAGGGGGAGAGATGAAGCTTTCTTT	CASSPLNRGRDEAFF
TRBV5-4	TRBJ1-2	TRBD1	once	TGTGCCAGCAGCTCGACAAGGGACAGGGAGGGCTACACCTTC	CASSSTRDREGYTF
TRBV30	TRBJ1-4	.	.	TGTGCCTGGAGCCCCTCCTCGGCTAATGAAAAACTGTTTTTT	CAWSPSSANEKLFF
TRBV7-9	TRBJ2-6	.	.	TGTGCCAGCAGCTTTCAGTGGCAGGTGCGCAGCTCTGGGGCCAACGTCCTGACTTTC	CASSFQWQVRSSGANVLTF
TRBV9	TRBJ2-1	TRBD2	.	TGTGCCAGCACAGACCTAAGGACTAGCGGGAGCAATGAGCAGTTCTTC	CASTDLRTSGSNEQFF
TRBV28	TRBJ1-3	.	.	TGTGCCAGCAGTTCCCAGGGTTACGGTGGAAACACCATATATTTT	CASSSQGYGGNTIYF
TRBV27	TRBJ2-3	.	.	TGTGCCAGCAGTCCGAGGACAATACAACAGGGCACAGATACGCAGTATTTT	CASSPRTIQQGTDTQYF
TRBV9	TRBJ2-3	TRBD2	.	TGTGCCAGCAGCGTAGGTGGACTAGCTACAGATACGCAGTATTTT	CASSVGGLATDTQYF
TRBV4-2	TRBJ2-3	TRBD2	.	TGTGCCAGCGCTCCTAGCGGGAGGGCCGTTGATACGCAGTATTTT	CASAPSGRAVDTQYF
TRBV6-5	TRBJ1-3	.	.	TGTGCCAGCACAGGGAACTCTGGAAACACCATATATTTT	CASTGNSGNTIYF
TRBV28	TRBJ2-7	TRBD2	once	TGTGCCAGCAGTTCTAGCGGGGACCATTACGAGCAGTACTTC	CASSSSGDHYEQYF
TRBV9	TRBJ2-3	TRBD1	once	TGTGCCAGCAGCACCCTATCCGGGACAGGGGTCACAGATACGCAGTATTTT	CASSTLSGTGVTDTQYF
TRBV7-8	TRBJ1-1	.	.	TGTGCCAGCAGCACCCGATTAGCCACTAACACTGAAGCTTTCTTT	CASSTRLATNTEAFF
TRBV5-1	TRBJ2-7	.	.	TGCGCCAGCAGCTTCGGCTACGAGCAGTACTTC	CASSFGYEQYF
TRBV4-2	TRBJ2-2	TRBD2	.	TGTGCCAGCAGCCACGGACTAGCGGGAGGGCCCGCCGGGGAGCTGTTTTTT	CASSHGLAGGPAGELFF
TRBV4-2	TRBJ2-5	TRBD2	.	TGTGCCAGCAGCCAAGTTGCTCTAGCGGGACCAGAGACCCAGTACTTC	CASSQVALAGPETQYF
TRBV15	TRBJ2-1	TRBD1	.	TGTGCCACCAGCAGAGATCAGGGGGCTGGTGAGCAGTTCTTC	CATSRDQGAGEQFF
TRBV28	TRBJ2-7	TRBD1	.	TGTGCCAGCATTCCGGGACAGGGGGCGCGGGAGCAGTACTTC	CASIPGQGAREQYF
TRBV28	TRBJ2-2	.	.	TGTGCCAGCAGTTTAGGCACGCCAGCCGGGGAGCTGTTTTTT	CASSLGTPAGELFF
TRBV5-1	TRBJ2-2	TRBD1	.	TGCGCCAGCGCACTGACAGGGGGCGCCGGGGAGCTGTTTTTT	CASALTGGAGELFF
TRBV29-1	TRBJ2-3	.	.	TGCAGCGTCGCTCCTAGCGCAGATACGCAGTATTTT	CSVAPSADTQYF
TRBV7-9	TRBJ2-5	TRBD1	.	TGTGCCAGCAGCTCCCCGGACAGGGCTCAAGAGACCCAGTACTTC	CASSSPDRAQETQYF
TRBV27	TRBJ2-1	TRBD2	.	TGTGCCAGCAGTTTATCAGCTAGCGGGAGTATACATGAGCAGTTCTTC	CASSLSASGSIHEQFF
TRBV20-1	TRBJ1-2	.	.	TGCAGTGCCCCGAACTATGGCTACACCTTC	CSAPNYGYTF
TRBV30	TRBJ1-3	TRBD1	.	TGTGCCTGGAGTCTCCCGGGACAGGGAAACACCATATATTTT	CAWSLPGQGNTIYF